This TCR beta chain was profiled in a study of technical replicates of blood from several donors. Germline V lookup: CDR1 SGHNT, CDR2 YYREEE (reference sequence). CDR3 size: 14 residues. The V gene lost 2 bases and the J gene lost 1 base, with 9 bases spanning the gap. Only one count was recorded for this clone. Assay: immunoSEQ multiplex PCR; the TCRdb copy retains only in-frame clones and omits some. The table includes 80,000 or so clones, around four fifths detected once. V gene TRBV5-4 combines with J gene TRBJ2-5, with D tentatively TRBD2 (6 bases). The sequence was obtained from a human donor in good health. Some clones in this sample may be carry-over from other donors' samples. Sequencing was performed on PBMCs. The CDR3 here is CASSFVGGQETQYF. The DNA of the CDR3 is TGTGCCAGCAGCTTTGTCGGGGGCCAAGAGACCCAGTACTTC.